This entry lists 16 T cell receptor beta chains sequenced from one sample in a study of cytomegalovirus exposure and HLA in healthy donors. PCR involved 60 Vbeta and 13 Jbeta primers. The protocol was immunoSEQ multiplex PCR, while the TCRdb copy is restricted to in-frame clones and leaves out a portion. The top ten hold about 2.2% of the sample, which has some 130,000 clones, more than 75% seen once. What was sequenced was PBMCs. The receptors shown here come from a man aged 25-40 years in good health and CMV-seronegative.

The count of this clone is one. The rearrangement uses TRBV9 and TRBJ2-1; no clear D gene. V was clipped by 0 bases and J by 6 bases, with 7 bases between them. This CDR3 comprises 13 residues. CDR1 SGDLS and CDR2 YYNGEE come from the germline V gene. The CDR3 loop reads CASSVAVANEQFF. The CDR3 coding sequence is TGTGCCAGCAGCGTAGCTGTAGCCAATGAGCAGTTCTTC.

This chain uses TRBV11-2 with TRBJ2-2, with 9 bases fitting TRBD1. After removal of 1 base from V and 7 bases from J, the junction contained 10 bases not matched to a gene. The CDR3 has 17 residues. Germline lookup yields CDR1 SGHAT and CDR2 FQNNGV. CDR3 in amino acids: CASSLGLGQGFIGELFF. The DNA for the CDR3 is TGTGCCAGCAGCTTAGGCCTCGGACAGGGGTTTATCGGGGAGCTGTTTTTT.

The chain uses TRBV19 and TRBJ2-5; tentative D call: TRBD2 (5 bases). The CDR3 is 13 residues long. Germline loops: CDR1 LNHDA, CDR2 SQIVND (reference sequence). Trimming shortened V by 3 bases and J by 4 bases, and 9 bases separated the two germline ends. The CDR3 DNA reads as TGTGCCAGTAGTATTGGGAGTGTAGAGACCCAGTACTTC. Amino acids: CASSIGSVETQYF. The whole variable domain, filled in from reference TRBV19 and TRBJ2-5, reads DGGITQSPKYLFRKEGQNVTLSCEQNLNHDAMYWYRQDPGQGLRLIYYSQIVNDFQKGDIAEGYSVSREKKESFPLTVTSAQKNPTAFYLCASSIGSVETQYFGPGTRLLVL.

This chain links TRBV7-7 with TRBJ1-1; the match to TRBD1 covers 8 bases. The germline gives CDR1 SSHAT, CDR2 FNYEAQ (reference sequence). This CDR3 region has 18 residues. Unmatched junction bases numbered 12, after V lost 2 bases and J lost 1 base. The CDR3 is CASSLTTGAVSSNTEAFF. The CDR3, as DNA: TGTGCCAGCAGCTTAACGACAGGGGCCGTATCTTCGAACACTGAAGCTTTCTTT.

V usage is TRBV28 and J usage is TRBJ1-3, with 9 bases lining up with TRBD1. Germline CDR1 and CDR2: MDHEN and SYDVKM. The CDR3 contains 13 residues. V shed 4 bases and J 14 bases; nucleotides not matched to a gene: 9. CDR3 sequence: CASSSGTGLHLYF. The CDR3, as DNA: TGTGCCAGCAGTTCCGGGACAGGGCTACACCTATATTTT.

This CDR3 is CASSPFGTGNTIYF. For the CDR3, the DNA is TGTGCCAGCAGCCCATTCGGTACTGGAAACACCATATATTTT. The rearrangement joins TRBV13 to TRBJ1-3; D is uncertain. CDR3 length equals 14 residues. The V end was cut by 5 bases, the J end by 2 bases, with 10 bases between. Germline CDR1 and CDR2: PRHDT and FYEKMQ (reference sequence).

This sequence joins TRBV4-2 and TRBJ2-7; weak D call: TRBD2 (5 bases). This CDR3 is 15 amino acids long. The germline V and J ends were trimmed by 0 bases and 2 bases, with 11 bases remaining between them. Germline V gives CDR1 LGHNA, CDR2 YNFKEQ. In DNA, the CDR3 is TGTGCCAGCAGCCAAGAGGCAGGAGGTACCTACGAGCAGTACTTC. It translates to CASSQEAGGTYEQYF.

The chain combines TRBV4-1 with TRBJ2-5; the D is unclear. The germline V gene encodes CDR1 MGHRA and CDR2 YSYEKL. The CDR3 extends over 16 amino acids. The V and J ends lost 2 bases and 4 bases respectively, with 17 bases between them. The CDR3 nucleotides are TGCGCCAGCAGCCAAACCCAATCGGGTACCGGAGAGACCCAGTACTTC. Translation gives CASSQTQSGTGETQYF.

This clone was recorded a few times. The chain is built from TRBV10-1 and TRBJ2-1, with TRBD2 matching 9 bases. V trimming: 0 bases; J trimming: 7 bases; junction bases outside the gene matches: 7. The CDR3 loop spans 16 amino acids. Germline lookup yields CDR1 WNHNN and CDR2 SYGVQD (reference sequence). CDR3 DNA sequence: TGCGCCAGCAGTGAGTCGCGGGGCCTAGCGGGAAATGAGCAGTTCTTC. Translated: CASSESRGLAGNEQFF.

This clone appeared a few times. The rearrangement links TRBV19 to TRBJ1-4; D remains ambiguous. With 3 bases removed from V and 0 bases from J, the gap between germline ends came to 8 bases. CDR3 length equals 15 residues. The V gene's germline CDR1 is LNHDA and CDR2 SQIVND (reference sequence). The CDR3 region has the DNA TGTGCCAGTAGTATCCAACATGCAACTAATGAAAAACTGTTTTTT. Residues: CASSIQHATNEKLFF.

In DNA, the CDR3 is TGTGCCACCAGCAGAGAAAGGGGGACCATCTACAATGAGCAGTTCTTC. This sequence encodes CATSRERGTIYNEQFF. This chain connects TRBV15 to TRBJ2-1, with D tentatively TRBD1 (6 bases). V was pared by 0 bases and J by 3 bases, with 12 bases between. CDR3 length: 16 residues. From germline, CDR1 is LNHNV and CDR2 YYDKDF (reference sequence).

The gene calls are TRBV5-1 and TRBJ2-3; 12 bases fit TRBD2. Trimming removed 1 base from V and 2 bases from J; junction bases left unmatched: 11. The CDR3 consists of 19 residues. Germline loops: CDR1 SGHRS, CDR2 YFSETQ. In nucleotides, the CDR3 is TGCGCCAGCAGCTTGCCCACGTCCCGACTAGCGGGAGACACAGATACGCAGTATTTT. Protein: CASSLPTSRLAGDTDTQYF.

V is TRBV18 and J is TRBJ2-1, with 8 bases lining up with TRBD2. Germline V gene sequence: CDR1 KGHSH, CDR2 LQKENI. The length of the CDR3 is 16 residues. The J segment lost 4 bases and the V segment lost 2 bases, leaving 7 bases of the junction unmatched. For the CDR3, the DNA is TGTGCCAGCTCACCAAGGAGCGGGAGCAGTTACAATGAGCAGTTCTTC. It specifies CASSPRSGSSYNEQFF.

V usage is TRBV7-9 and J usage is TRBJ1-1, with 7 bases lining up with TRBD1. The germline V gene has CDR1 SEHNR and CDR2 FQNEAQ (reference sequence). CDR3 length: 14 residues. With V trimmed by 6 bases and J by 4 bases, 8 bases remained unmatched. CDR3 nucleotide sequence: TGTGCCAGCAGGCTCATGACAGGGTCCACTGAAGCTTTCTTT. Amino acid sequence: CASRLMTGSTEAFF.

In the case of this clone: This same CDR3 is encoded by further DNA sequences in the sample. The genes are TRBV30 and TRBJ2-7, with D possibly matching TRBD1 (5 bases). Trimming cost V 1 base and J 4 bases, with 5 bases left between them. Looked up from germline, CDR1 is GTSNPN and CDR2 is SVGIG (reference sequence). The CDR3 contains 11 residues. The CDR3 spells CAWSAGYEQYF. The DNA for the CDR3 is TGTGCCTGGAGTGCAGGGTACGAGCAGTACTTC.

The chain is built from TRBV6-5 and TRBJ1-2; D is unclear. The CDR3 has 14 amino acids. V dropped 3 bases and J dropped 4 bases, with 12 bases sitting between them. The germline CDR1 and CDR2 sequences are MNHEY and SVGAGI. The CDR3 is CASSYSRQSYGYTF. DNA for the CDR3: TGTGCCAGCAGTTATTCCCGACAAAGCTATGGCTACACCTTC.